Following are 30 T cell receptor beta chains from one sample sequenced in a study of human T cells and chemical hapten exposure (dated by TCRdb to the early 2020s). During library preparation, unique molecular identifiers were attached to individual cDNA molecules so that TCRs could be counted in a quantitative, reproducible way. TCRdb trimmed public reads at Q25 via fastp, called clones via MiXCR and kept in-frame beta chains. Every entry covers one CDR3 protein and lists the most common genes and DNA from its rows. Recorded for this sample are about 120,000 distinct CDR3 sequences; 6.5% to 10% of them occurred a single time. 1.2% to 1.5% of the sample is taken by the ten largest. Total RNA was extracted from unfractionated whole blood collected in Tempus Blood RNA tubes. Sequenced: whole blood. The source is a human donor in good health. Some clones in this sample may be carry-over from other donors' samples. Donor details come from another sample of the same person, matched by shared clones.

The CDR3 bases are TGCGCCAGCAGCCAAGGGGACAGAGAGATGAACACTGAAGCTTTCTTT. Translating it yields CASSQGDREMNTEAFF. V is TRBV4-3 and J is TRBJ1-1, with 7 bases identical to TRBD1. Germline V gene data show CDR1 as LGHNA and CDR2 as YSLEER. The CDR3 is 16 residues long. With 1 base clipped from V and 0 bases from J, the junction kept 5 bases outside the gene matches.

This chain uses TRBV5-1 with TRBJ2-3; TRBD1 aligns across 7 bases. CDR3 length equals 14 residues. V lost 4 bases to trimming and J lost 2 bases; unmatched junction nucleotides: 4. CDR1 is SGHRS and CDR2 is YFSETQ in the germline V gene. For the CDR3, the DNA is TGCGCCAGCAGCCTGGGACAGCTCACAGATACGCAGTATTTT. Its protein product is CASSLGQLTDTQYF.

The V and J genes are TRBV25-1 and TRBJ2-6, with a weak D call TRBD1 (7 bases). The CDR3 has 16 residues. V lost 6 bases, J lost 1 base, and 13 bases lay in between. Germline-derived CDR1 and CDR2 are MGHDK and SYGVNS. The CDR3 DNA follows: TGTGCCAGCAGCTCGACAGGGACTTCTGGGGCCAACGTCCTGACTTTC. It codes for CASSSTGTSGANVLTF.

The sample holds many counts of this clonotype. This chain links TRBV4-1 with TRBJ2-7, with D unresolved. Germline lookup yields CDR1 MGHRA and CDR2 YSYEKL. The CDR3 runs to 15 residues. The V gene lost 1 base and the J gene lost 0 bases, with 10 bases spanning the gap. In DNA, the CDR3 is TGCGCCAGCAGCCAAGTTCAGGCTTCCTCCTACGAGCAGTACTTC. As protein: CASSQVQASSYEQYF.

This clonotype has more than one count but fewer than ten. CDR3 DNA: TGTGCCAGTAGTATTGGGGGGATGGGGGCGGGAGGGCCACATGAGCAGTTCTTC. The encoded protein is CASSIGGMGAGGPHEQFF. The V call is TRBV19, the J call TRBJ2-1; 9 bases fit TRBD2. With V trimmed by 3 bases and J by 8 bases, 17 bases remained unmatched. This CDR3 has 18 residues. Germline assignment: CDR1 LNHDA and CDR2 SQIVND (reference sequence).

This clonotype was seen more than once but under ten times. CDR3 DNA: TGCGCCAGCAGCTCACAGGGGGCTACGAACACTGAAGCTTTCTTT. Encoded protein: CASSSQGATNTEAFF. V is TRBV5-1 and J is TRBJ1-1; 9 bases agree with TRBD1. J was trimmed by 1 base and V by 3 bases; bases with no gene match: 4. Germline CDR1 and CDR2: SGHRS and YFSETQ. The CDR3 sequence is 15 residues long. Looking up the rest from reference TRBV5-1 and TRBJ1-1 gives the full variable domain: KAGVTQTPRYLIKTRGQQVTLSCSPISGHRSVSWYQQTPGQGLQFLFEYFSETQRNKGNFPGRFSGRQFSNSRSEMNVSTLELGDSALYLCASSSQGATNTEAFFGQGTRLTVV.

This clonotype was counted a few times. The chain carries TRBV4-1 and TRBJ2-3; tentatively, D is TRBD2 (6 bases). The CDR3 extends over 17 amino acids. With 0 bases removed from V and 4 bases from J, the gap between germline ends came to 17 bases. CDR1 and CDR2 from the germline V gene are MGHRA and YSYEKL. The CDR3 region is CASSQDWERRGPDTQYF. Written as DNA, the CDR3 is TGCGCCAGCAGCCAAGATTGGGAGCGGAGGGGACCAGATACGCAGTATTTT.

This clonotype was picked up a small number of times. In nucleotides, the CDR3 is TGTGCCAGCTCACCAGCTGAGCACAGGGGTTGGGGCTACACCTTC. Protein sequence: CASSPAEHRGWGYTF. The V gene is TRBV18, the J gene TRBJ1-2, with 7 bases aligning to TRBD1. Germline lookup yields CDR1 KGHSH and CDR2 LQKENI. V was pared by 2 bases and J by 8 bases, with 11 bases of the junction left unmatched. The CDR3 has 15 amino acids.

This clonotype was found a few times. V and J are TRBV7-9 and TRBJ2-6, with 8 bases matching TRBD1. Germline loops: CDR1 SEHNR, CDR2 FQNEAQ (reference sequence). Losses at the gene ends were 5 bases for V and 2 bases for J; bases not matched to a gene: 2. The length of the CDR3 is 15 residues. This CDR3 reads CASSKTGAGANVLTF. The CDR3 nucleotides read TGTGCCAGCAGCAAGACAGGGGCTGGGGCCAACGTCCTGACTTTC.

The chain links TRBV6-2 or TRBV6-3 to TRBJ2-1, with 12 bases identical to TRBD2. V shed 6 bases, J shed 8 bases, and the junction held 8 bases outside the gene matches. The CDR3 consists of 15 residues. Germline CDR1 reads MNHEY; CDR2 reads SVGEGT. CDR3 nucleotide sequence: TGTGCCAGCAGCCGCCGACTAGCGGGAGATCATGAGCAGTTCTTC. Protein product: CASSRRLAGDHEQFF.

This clonotype came up many times. The rearrangement links TRBV7-6 to TRBJ1-2; D ambiguous. Germline CDR1 and CDR2: SGHVS and FNYEAQ. Between the trimmed V and J ends, which lost 7 bases and 2 bases, there was a span of 17 bases. The CDR3 is 15 residues long. The CDR3 nucleotides read TGTGCCAGCAAAATGTGGGAGGGCCCAAACTATGGCTACACCTTC. Its protein is CASKMWEGPNYGYTF.

This clonotype was observed a handful of times. The V and J genes are TRBV10-3 and TRBJ2-2; D gene ambiguous. The V end lost 1 base, the J end lost 3 bases, and 12 bases lay between the germline ends. CDR1 is ENHRY and CDR2 is SYGVKD in the germline V gene. CDR3 length equals 16 residues. CDR3 residues: CAISELRQVHTGELFF. CDR3 DNA: TGTGCCATCAGTGAGTTACGGCAGGTACACACCGGGGAGCTGTTTTTT.

The V and J genes are TRBV2 and TRBJ1-2, with unresolved D. This CDR3 contains 14 residues. Trimming stripped 3 bases from V and 5 bases from J, with 13 bases between. Per germline, CDR1 SNHLY and CDR2 FYNNEI. In DNA, the CDR3 is TGTGCCAGCAGTGATCCCCTTGAACTGTATGGCTACACCTTC. Translated: CASSDPLELYGYTF.

This clonotype was observed a few times. The chain employs TRBV11-2 and TRBJ2-1, with D uncertain. CDR1 is SGHAT, CDR2 FQNNGV, per germline. This CDR3 spans 15 amino acids. V was cut by 0 bases and J by 5 bases, with 11 bases left in between. CDR3 coding DNA: TGTGCCAGCAGCTTAGATAGCCGGGCCCACAATGAGCAGTTCTTC. It is translated as CASSLDSRAHNEQFF.

The rearrangement uses TRBV29-1 and TRBJ1-1; D possibly corresponds to TRBD1 (5 bases). Per the germline V gene, CDR1 is SQVTM and CDR2 is ANQGSEA. The CDR3 is 14 amino acids. The V end was cut by 6 bases, the J end by 0 bases, with 14 bases between. CDR3 loop: CSVTSRVLNTEAFF. CDR3 bases: TGCAGCGTAACCAGCAGGGTTTTGAACACTGAAGCTTTCTTT. Together with reference TRBV29-1 and TRBJ1-1, the CDR3 gives the full variable domain: SAVISQKPSRDICQRGTSLTIQCQVDSQVTMMFWYRQQPGQSLTLIATANQGSEATYESGFVIDKFPISRPNLTFSTLTVSNMSPEDSSIYLCSVTSRVLNTEAFFGQGTRLTVV.

Comment on this clonotype: Just one base apart from a much larger clone, this may be a read error. The gene calls are TRBV29-1 and TRBJ2-1; D remains unclear. Per the germline V gene, CDR1 is SQVTM and CDR2 is ANQGSEA. The CDR3 consists of 13 residues. The V gene lost 7 bases and the J gene lost 1 base, with 11 bases spanning the gap. CDR3 nucleotide sequence: TGCAGCGACAAACCTGTGTCCTACAATGAGCAGTTCTTC. Translating gives CSDKPVSYNEQFF.

This clonotype was seen repeatedly, ten times or more. The chain links TRBV28 to TRBJ2-7; 12 bases fit TRBD2. J was trimmed by 0 bases and V by 5 bases; bases with no gene match: 14. Germline CDR1 MDHEN, CDR2 SYDVKM. The CDR3 runs to 19 residues. For the CDR3, the DNA is TGTGCCAGCAGTCTAAGACTAGCGGGAGCCCCAATCAGCTCCTACGAGCAGTACTTC. Translation gives CASSLRLAGAPISSYEQYF.

This chain joins TRBV7-9 and TRBJ2-7, with 10 bases aligning to TRBD2. V shed 5 bases, J shed 1 base, and the junction held 5 bases outside the gene matches. CDR3 length: 15 residues. Germline V lookup: CDR1 SEHNR, CDR2 FQNEAQ (reference sequence). The CDR3 sequence: CASSPTSGKSYEQYF. Here the CDR3 DNA reads TGTGCCAGCAGCCCTACTAGCGGGAAGTCCTACGAGCAGTACTTC.

This clonotype has ten or more counts. The chain joins TRBV14 to TRBJ2-4; tentatively, D is TRBD1 (6 bases). Between the trimmed V and J ends, which lost 3 bases and 5 bases, there was a span of 8 bases. The CDR3 is 13 residues long. In germline, CDR1 is SGHDN, CDR2 FVKESK. The CDR3 is CASSQRTENIQYF. In DNA form, the CDR3 reads TGTGCCAGCAGCCAGCGGACAGAAAACATTCAGTACTTC.

This clonotype was found many times. The chain recombines TRBV19 with TRBJ2-6, with 7 bases that match TRBD1. This CDR3 is 17 amino acids long. The J segment lost 0 bases and the V segment lost 3 bases, leaving 5 bases of the junction unmatched. Germline V gene sequence: CDR1 LNHDA, CDR2 SQIVND (reference sequence). In DNA form, the CDR3 reads TGTGCCAGTAGTATGGGACAGCTCAGCTCTGGGGCCAACGTCCTGACTTTC. Translating it yields CASSMGQLSSGANVLTF.

The J gene is TRBJ1-5, the V gene TRBV12-3 or TRBV12-4; D call uncertain. The V end was cut by 3 bases, the J end by 8 bases, with 17 bases between. This CDR3 spans 15 amino acids. CDR3 loop: CASSLEGTTWEPQHF. CDR3 DNA sequence: TGTGCCAGCAGTTTGGAGGGCACGACCTGGGAGCCCCAGCATTTT.

There are a few counts of this clonotype. This sequence joins TRBV20-1 and TRBJ2-7; D is possibly TRBD1 (5 bases). This CDR3 region has 11 residues. Trimming removed 0 bases at V and 6 bases at J, with 6 bases between. Per the germline V gene, CDR1 is DFQATT and CDR2 is SNEGSKA (reference sequence). The CDR3 nucleotides are TGCAGTGCTAGAGAAAGGGGCGAGCAGTACTTC. Encoded protein: CSARERGEQYF.

This clonotype occurred once. Possible read error: a much larger clone is one base away. The rearrangement joins TRBV5-1 to TRBJ2-3; 14 bases are a match to TRBD2. Germline V gene data show CDR1 as SGHRS and CDR2 as YFSETQ. V trimming: 2 bases; J trimming: 4 bases; junction bases outside the gene matches: 15. The CDR3 has 20 amino acids. The CDR3 sequence is CASSFSRTSGRPSTADTQYF. As DNA, the CDR3 is TGCGCCAGCAGCTTCTCGCGGACTAGCGGGAGGCCGTCGACGGCAGATACGCAGTATTTT.

This clonotype has just a few counts. The chain carries TRBV24-1 and TRBJ2-3, with D unresolved. The CDR3 runs to 12 residues. Germline V gives CDR1 KGHDR, CDR2 SFDVKD. V was cut by 7 bases and J by 0 bases, with 4 bases left in between. CDR3 nucleotides: TGTGCCACCAGCGACAGCACAGATACGCAGTATTTT. Encoded protein: CATSDSTDTQYF.

About this clonotype itself: An end of the junction differs from the germline gene, which may be a read error. The chain uses TRBV27 and TRBJ1-1, with 7 bases identical to TRBD1. Looked up from germline, CDR1 is MNHEY and CDR2 is SMNVEV (reference sequence). This CDR3 has 14 amino acids. CDR3 bases: TGTGCCAGCAGGAACAGGGGAATGAAGACTGAAGCTTTCTTT. Amino acid sequence: CASRNRGMKTEAFF.

J is TRBJ2-5 and V is TRBV6-6; 10 bases are a match to TRBD1. This CDR3 spans 16 amino acids. Germline lookup yields CDR1 MNHNY and CDR2 SVGAGI (reference sequence). V dropped 1 base and J dropped 5; count of bases not matched to a gene: 7. This CDR3 reads CASSYLTGGFMETQYF. In DNA, the CDR3 is TGTGCCAGCAGTTACTTGACAGGGGGCTTTATGGAGACCCAGTACTTC.

This clonotype was counted only a few times. J is TRBJ2-1 and V is TRBV27; 8 bases fit TRBD2. The junction had 6 bases not matched to a gene; V was cut back by 5 bases and J by 6 bases. The CDR3 is 14 amino acids. Per the germline V gene, CDR1 is MNHEY and CDR2 is SMNVEV (reference sequence). The chain's CDR3 is CASSKLAEGNEQFF. The CDR3 nucleotides are TGTGCCAGCAGTAAACTAGCGGAAGGCAATGAGCAGTTCTTC.

This clonotype was counted at least ten times. This chain uses TRBV6-6 with TRBJ2-5; 8 nucleotides match TRBD1. This CDR3 has 14 residues. J gave up 2 bases and V 6 bases, and 5 bases lay outside the gene matches. Per the germline V gene, CDR1 is MNHNY and CDR2 is SVGAGI (reference sequence). The CDR3 is CASSNRGSQETQYF. In DNA form, the CDR3 reads TGTGCCAGCAGCAACAGGGGGTCACAAGAGACCCAGTACTTC.

In this sample, this clonotype turned up many times. The chain combines TRBV3-1 with TRBJ1-4; 7 bases map to TRBD1. CDR1 and CDR2 (germline): LGHDT, YNNKEL (reference sequence). The CDR3 has 15 amino acids. J gave up 10 bases and V 4 bases, and 12 bases lay outside the gene matches. As DNA, the CDR3 is TGTGCCAGCAGCCTAGGAAGAGGGGACAGAGGAAAACTGTTTTTT. This gives the protein CASSLGRGDRGKLFF.

This clonotype showed up just a few times. The chain employs TRBV27 and TRBJ1-2; D gene unclear. The CDR3 is 18 residues long. Looked up from germline, CDR1 is MNHEY and CDR2 is SMNVEV (reference sequence). Trimming pared 4 bases from V and 0 bases from J, leaving 21 bases between. The CDR3 loop reads CASSSQLPIRTANYGYTF. The CDR3 nucleotides are TGTGCCAGCAGTTCGCAATTACCGATCAGGACGGCTAACTATGGCTACACCTTC.